Here is one TCR beta chain with its context. Its cognate antigen is unknown. The read comes to an end 3 residues before the CDR3 does, leaving the germline J gene to fill in the end. Clones were read by immunoSEQ multiplex PCR, and TCRdb kept only the in-frame ones, dropping some. This sample's clone table lists tens of thousands of clones. The data derive from a study of T cells in women clearing cervical HPV infection. Background on the study: Case blood drawn at lesion detection; control blood after infection cleared.

Notes on the study in general: Combining TCR richness with V gene abundances gave around 0.83 AUC. Richness differences could reflect unmeasured T-cell content per sample.

Looked up from germline, CDR1 is SNHLY and CDR2 is FYNNEI. This CDR3 is 12 amino acids long. HPV was found by MY09/MY11 PCR and dot-blot genotyping. The gene calls are TRBV2 and TRBJ2-2; perhaps TRBD1 as D (5 bases). The TCR was taken from a woman aged 18-70 years with a cervical HPV16 infection that either progressed to CIN3+ or cleared (not recorded which). The sample comprised blood buffy coat. Incomplete CDR3 DNA: TGTGCCAGCAGTGACAGGGTATTTGAG. Translation gives CASSDRVFE. The whole CDR3 is CASSDRVFELFF.